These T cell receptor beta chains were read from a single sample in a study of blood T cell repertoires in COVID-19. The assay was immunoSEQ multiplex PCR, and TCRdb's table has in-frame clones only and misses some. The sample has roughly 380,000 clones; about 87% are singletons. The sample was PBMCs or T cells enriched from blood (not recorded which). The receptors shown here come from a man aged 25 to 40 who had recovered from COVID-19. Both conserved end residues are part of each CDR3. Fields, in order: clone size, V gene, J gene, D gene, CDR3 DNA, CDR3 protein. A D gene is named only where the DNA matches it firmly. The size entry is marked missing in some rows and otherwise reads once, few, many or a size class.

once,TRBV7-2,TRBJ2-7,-,TGTGCCAGCAGCTTAAACAGGCCGGGCGAGCAGTACTTC,CASSLNRPGEQYF
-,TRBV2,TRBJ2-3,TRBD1,TGTGCCAGCAGGGGACAGATAACAGATACGCAGTATTTT,CASRGQITDTQYF
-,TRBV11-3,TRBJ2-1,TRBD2,TGTGCCAGCAGCTTACAACTAGCGGGGGGAGGCAATGAGCAGTTCTTC,CASSLQLAGGGNEQFF
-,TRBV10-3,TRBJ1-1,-,TGTGCCATCAGTGCCAGGACTCAGAACACTGAAGCTTTCTTT,CAISARTQNTEAFF
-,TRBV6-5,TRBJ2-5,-,TGTGCCAGCAGTCCAGGGGCCCAGGAGACCCAGTACTTC,CASSPGAQETQYF
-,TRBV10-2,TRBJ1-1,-,TGCGCCAGCAGATCACGGACACATAACACTGAAGCTTTCTTT,CASRSRTHNTEAFF
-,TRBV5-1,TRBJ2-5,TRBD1,TGCGCCAGCAGCCCACGGGACAGCCTTCAAGAGACCCAGTACTTC,CASSPRDSLQETQYF
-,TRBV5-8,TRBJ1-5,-,TGTGCCAGCAGCTTGGCTGGACAGCTCCTCAATCAGCCCCAGCATTTT,CASSLAGQLLNQPQHF
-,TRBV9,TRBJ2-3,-,TGTGCCAGCAGCACCCGACAGAGCCGAGATACGCAGTATTTT,CASSTRQSRDTQYF
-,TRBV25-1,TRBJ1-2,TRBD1,TGTGCCAGCGGGGACAGGGGTCGGACCTTC,CASGDRGRTF
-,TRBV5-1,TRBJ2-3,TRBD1,TGCGCCAGCAGCTTGGCCCTTCAGGGGGCCGCAGATACGCAGTATTTT,CASSLALQGAADTQYF
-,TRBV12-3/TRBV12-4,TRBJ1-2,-,TGTGCCAGCAGTTTCAGAACCTATGGCTACACCTTC,CASSFRTYGYTF
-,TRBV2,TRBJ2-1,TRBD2,TGTGCAGCAGGGAAGCGGGGATACAATGAGCAGTTCTTC,CAAGKRGYNEQFF
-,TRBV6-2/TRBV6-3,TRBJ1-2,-,TGTGCCAGCAGTCCGACAGCAAAAAATGGCTACACCTTC,CASSPTAKNGYTF
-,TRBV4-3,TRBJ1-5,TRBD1,TGCGCCAGCAGCCACGAGCCACCGGGACAGGGGGCTAGTCAGCCCCAGCATTTT,CASSHEPPGQGASQPQHF
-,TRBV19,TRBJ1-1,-,TGTGCCAGTAGTATAGCTAGGAACACTGAAGCTTTCTTT,CASSIARNTEAFF
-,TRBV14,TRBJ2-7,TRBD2,TGTGCCAGCGGACTAGCGGGGGCGTTCTACGAGCAGTACTTC,CASGLAGAFYEQYF
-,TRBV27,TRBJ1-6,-,TGTGCCAGCAGTTTCGGACAGAGCTCCTATAATTCACCCCTCCACTTT,CASSFGQSSYNSPLHF
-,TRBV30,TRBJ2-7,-,TGTGCCTGGAGTATGGGGACAACCAATTACGAGCAGTACTTC,CAWSMGTTNYEQYF
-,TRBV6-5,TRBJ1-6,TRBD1,TGTGCCAGCAGTTCCAGGGGGCATGATAATTCACCCCTCCACTTT,CASSSRGHDNSPLHF
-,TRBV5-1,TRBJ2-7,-,TGCGCCAGCAAGGGGGAGTACGAGCAGTACTTC,CASKGEYEQYF
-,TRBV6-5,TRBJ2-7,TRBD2,TGTGCCACCTCACTAGCGGGGGTTTATTACGAGCAGTACTTC,CATSLAGVYYEQYF
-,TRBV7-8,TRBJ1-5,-,TGTGCCAGCAGCCGAGACATTGCCCAGCCCCAGCATTTT,CASSRDIAQPQHF
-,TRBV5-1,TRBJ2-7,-,TGCGCCAGCAGCGGGGGACAACAAGCCTACGAGCAGTACTTC,CASSGGQQAYEQYF
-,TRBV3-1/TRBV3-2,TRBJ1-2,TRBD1,TGTGCCAGCAGCGGTAGTGACAGGGACGGTGGCTACACCTTC,CASSGSDRDGGYTF
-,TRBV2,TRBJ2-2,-,TGTGCCAGCTTACACGGGGAGAACACCGGGGAGCTGTTTTTT,CASLHGENTGELFF
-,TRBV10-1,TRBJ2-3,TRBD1,TGCGCCAGCAGTAAAGGACAGGGGGCAACAGATACGCAGTATTTT,CASSKGQGATDTQYF
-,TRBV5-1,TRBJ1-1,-,TGCGCCAGCAGCCGAAGCTCGAACACTGAAGCTTTCTTT,CASSRSSNTEAFF
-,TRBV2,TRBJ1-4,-,TGTGCCAGCAGTGAACAGGGTGGAACTAATGAAAAACTGTTTTTT,CASSEQGGTNEKLFF
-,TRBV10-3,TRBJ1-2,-,TGTGCCATCAGTGGGGACTTAGACGGGAACTATGGCTACACCTTC,CAISGDLDGNYGYTF
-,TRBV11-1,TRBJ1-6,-,TGTGCCAGCAGCCTCCTAAGGGGGAATTCACCCCTCCACTTT,CASSLLRGNSPLHF
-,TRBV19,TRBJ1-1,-,TGTGCCAGTATTGACGGTTCAGGTAACACTGAAGCTTTCTTT,CASIDGSGNTEAFF
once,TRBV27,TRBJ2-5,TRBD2,TGTGCCAGCAGCCGGGGGGGGGTCCAAGAGACCCAGTACTTC,CASSRGGVQETQYF
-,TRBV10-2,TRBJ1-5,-,TGCGCCAGCAGCGGAGACAGAAGACAGCCCCAGCATTTT,CASSGDRRQPQHF
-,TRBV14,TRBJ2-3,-,TGTGCCAGCGCCCAGATAACAGATACGCAGTATTTT,CASAQITDTQYF
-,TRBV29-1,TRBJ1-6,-,TGCAGCGTTGCGGAGGGATATAATTCACCCCTCCACTTT,CSVAEGYNSPLHF
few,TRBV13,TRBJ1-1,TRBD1,TGTGCCAGCACAGGGGGTGGGACTGAAGCTTTCTTT,CASTGGGTEAFF
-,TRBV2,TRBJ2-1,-,TGTGCCAGCACAGACAGCCACAATGAGCAGTTCTTC,CASTDSHNEQFF
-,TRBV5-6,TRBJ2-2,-,TGTGCCAGCCGAGGGCCGCGTACCTTCACCGGGGAGCTGTTTTTT,CASRGPRTFTGELFF
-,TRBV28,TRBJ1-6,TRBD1,TGTGCCAGCAGGACAGGGGGCTCACCCCTCCACTTT,CASRTGGSPLHF
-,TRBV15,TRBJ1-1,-,TGTGCCACCGGACAGCAATTGAACACTGAAGCTTTCTTT,CATGQQLNTEAFF